A single sample is the source of the 28 T cell receptor beta chains below, sequenced in a study of blood T cell repertoires in COVID-19. Some clones are missing from TCRdb's copy, which holds only in-frame ones; the method was immunoSEQ multiplex PCR. The sample records approximately 96,000 clones, about 87% being singletons. The sequencing sample was made of peripheral blood. The receptors shown here come from a human donor with COVID-19, enrolled during active disease. The donor label of this sample is uncertain.

The chain recombines TRBV6-6 with TRBJ2-2; D might be TRBD1 (6 bases). Looked up from germline, CDR1 is MNHNY and CDR2 is SVGAGI (reference sequence). Trimming shortened V by 0 bases and J by 1 base, and 9 bases separated the two germline ends. There are 16 residues in the CDR3. Here the CDR3 reads CASSYSGRGNTGELFF. The CDR3 DNA reads TGTGCCAGCAGTTACTCGGGCAGGGGGAACACCGGGGAGCTGTTTTTT.

This clone was picked up one time. The chain carries TRBV3-1 (or the pseudogene TRBV3-2) and TRBJ2-1; no clear D gene. Deletions cut 1 base from V and 4 bases from J, with 8 bases between. Germline V gives CDR1 LGHDT, CDR2 YNNKEL (reference sequence). This CDR3 is 14 amino acids long. DNA for the CDR3: TGTGCCAGCAGCCAAGGCGAACTATACAATGAGCAGTTCTTC. Its protein product is CASSQGELYNEQFF.

The rearrangement joins TRBV10-1 to TRBJ2-7, with 8 bases aligning to TRBD1. V lost 8 bases to trimming and J lost 0 bases; unmatched junction nucleotides: 18. Germline assignment: CDR1 WNHNN and CDR2 SYGVQD (reference sequence). The CDR3 is made up of 18 amino acids. The CDR3 reads CASPRAGTGGRSSYEQYF. DNA for the CDR3: TGCGCCAGCCCCCGAGCCGGGACAGGAGGCCGGAGCTCCTACGAGCAGTACTTC.

The rearrangement joins TRBV30 to TRBJ1-2; weak D call: TRBD1 (5 bases). Germline loops: CDR1 GTSNPN, CDR2 SVGIG (reference sequence). The CDR3 covers 15 residues. V was shortened by 3 bases and J by 6 bases, with 20 bases between the two germline ends. This CDR3 is CAWSPGRAPGNGYTF. The CDR3 nucleotides are TGTGCCTGGAGCCCTGGGAGGGCGCCAGGGAATGGCTACACCTTC.

The V gene is TRBV5-1, the J gene TRBJ1-1, with no clear D. The CDR3 has 15 amino acids. Germline lookup yields CDR1 SGHRS and CDR2 YFSETQ. The germline V and J ends were trimmed by 3 bases and 4 bases, with 16 bases remaining between them. The CDR3 DNA reads TGCGCCAGCAGCTCAGCCGGCGCGGGGTTCACTGAAGCTTTCTTT. Encoded protein: CASSSAGAGFTEAFF.

The V gene is TRBV30, the J gene TRBJ1-1, with D perhaps TRBD1 (6 bases). Trimming took off 7 bases at V and 3 bases at J, with 15 bases between the two ends. Germline V gene data show CDR1 as GTSNPN and CDR2 as SVGIG (reference sequence). The CDR3 totals 13 residues. The CDR3 loop reads CASKQGLDTEAFF. Written as DNA, the CDR3 is TGTGCCTCCAAACAGGGCTTGGACACTGAAGCTTTCTTT. Looking up the rest from reference TRBV30 and TRBJ1-1 gives the full variable domain: SQTIHQWPATLVQPVGSPLSLECTVEGTSNPNLYWYRQAAGRGLQLLFYSVGIGQISSEVPQNLSASRPQDRQFILSSKKLLLSDSGFYLCASKQGLDTEAFFGQGTRLTVV.

The V gene is TRBV11-2, the J gene TRBJ1-1, with D possibly matching TRBD1 (5 bases). The germline V gene has CDR1 SGHAT and CDR2 FQNNGV. The CDR3 loop spans 15 amino acids. The V end lost 3 bases, the J end lost 2 bases, and 13 bases lay between the germline ends. The CDR3 region is CASSFLGQGNTEAFF. CDR3 nucleotides: TGTGCCAGCAGCTTTTTGGGGCAGGGTAACACTGAAGCTTTCTTT. Together with reference TRBV11-2 and TRBJ1-1, the CDR3 gives the full variable domain: EAGVAQSPRYKIIEKRQSVAFWCNPISGHATLYWYQQILGQGPKLLIQFQNNGVVDDSQLPKDRFSAERLKGVDSTLKIQPAKLEDSAVYLCASSFLGQGNTEAFFGQGTRLTVV.

The rearrangement links TRBV3-1 (or the pseudogene TRBV3-2) to TRBJ1-2; 9 nucleotides match TRBD1. CDR1 is LGHDT, CDR2 YNNKEL, per germline (reference sequence). The CDR3 runs 17 residues. J gave up 0 bases and V 4 bases, and 9 bases lay outside the gene matches. CDR3 nucleotides: TGTGCCAGCAGCCCTAAATGGACAGGGGACCCTAACTATGGCTACACCTTC. Its translation is CASSPKWTGDPNYGYTF.

This chain joins TRBV19 and TRBJ1-4; D is perhaps TRBD1 (5 bases). The V gene lost 6 bases and the J gene lost 10 bases, with 18 bases spanning the gap. This CDR3 spans 14 amino acids. CDR1 is LNHDA and CDR2 is SQIVND in the germline V gene (reference sequence). As DNA, the CDR3 is TGTGCCAGTAGGAAAGGGGAGGTCAGTGGAAAACTGTTTTTT. This codes for CASRKGEVSGKLFF. The variable domain in full, with the rest retrieved from reference TRBV19 and TRBJ1-4, is DGGITQSPKYLFRKEGQNVTLSCEQNLNHDAMYWYRQDPGQGLRLIYYSQIVNDFQKGDIAEGYSVSREKKESFPLTVTSAQKNPTAFYLCASRKGEVSGKLFFGSGTQLSVL.

The CDR3 is CASSLGGGRSTEAFF. The CDR3 coding sequence is TGCGCCAGCAGCTTGGGAGGGGGTCGATCCACTGAAGCTTTCTTT. V is TRBV5-1 and J is TRBJ1-1; perhaps TRBD1 as D (6 bases). Germline V gene lookup returns CDR1 SGHRS and CDR2 YFSETQ. The CDR3 is made up of 15 amino acids. The V and J ends lost 0 bases and 4 bases respectively, with 13 bases between them.

This chain connects TRBV7-2 to TRBJ2-5; 10 bases agree with TRBD2. V was clipped by 2 bases and J by 5 bases; unmatched bases: 8. The CDR3 totals 16 residues. The V gene's germline CDR1 is SGHTA and CDR2 FQGNSA. The CDR3 DNA sequence: TGTGCCAGCAGCTTAAGTCCACTAGCGGGGAGCGAGACCCAGTACTTC. This sequence encodes CASSLSPLAGSETQYF.

The chain is built from TRBV9 and TRBJ1-4; D unclear. CDR3 size: 14 residues. Germline loops: CDR1 SGDLS, CDR2 YYNGEE. Trimming took 5 bases from V and 0 from J, leaving 8 bases between them. CDR3 DNA: TGTGCCAGCAGTCGTACTTCAACTAATGAAAAACTGTTTTTT. Protein sequence: CASSRTSTNEKLFF.

The chain uses TRBV27 and TRBJ2-7, with 10 bases that match TRBD1. The J segment lost 6 bases and the V segment lost 4 bases, leaving 6 bases of the junction unmatched. The CDR3 spans 14 residues. Germline-derived CDR1 and CDR2 are MNHEY and SMNVEV (reference sequence). CDR3 sequence: CASSSRDRGAEQYF. The CDR3 bases are TGTGCCAGCAGTTCCCGGGACAGGGGTGCCGAGCAGTACTTC.

The chain joins TRBV7-2 to TRBJ1-1; D remains ambiguous. This CDR3 contains 13 residues. CDR1 and CDR2 from the germline V gene are SGHTA and FQGNSA. The V end lost 3 bases, the J end lost 5 bases, and 10 bases lay between the germline ends. The CDR3 coding sequence is TGTGCCAGCAGCTTGCGGGAGGGTACTGAAGCTTTCTTT. Translating it yields CASSLREGTEAFF.

The chain carries TRBV29-1 and TRBJ2-2, with D possibly matching TRBD2 (6 bases). Trimming left V 0 bases short and J 1 base short, with 18 bases between. Germline-derived CDR1 and CDR2 are SQVTM and ANQGSEA. The CDR3 spans 18 residues. CDR3 in DNA: TGCAGCGTTGAAGAATTGACGGGGGACCTACTGAACACCGGGGAGCTGTTTTTT. It encodes CSVEELTGDLLNTGELFF.

This chain uses TRBV7-9 with TRBJ1-5, with TRBD1 matching over 7 bases. J lost 2 bases, V lost 4 bases, and 2 bases had no gene match. This CDR3 spans 14 amino acids. Germline loops: CDR1 SEHNR, CDR2 FQNEAQ (reference sequence). In DNA, the CDR3 is TGTGCCAGCAGCTCCGACAGGGGCAATCAGCCCCAGCATTTT. It codes for CASSSDRGNQPQHF.

The J gene is TRBJ2-1, the V gene TRBV5-1, with 11 bases matching TRBD2. Germline assignment: CDR1 SGHRS and CDR2 YFSETQ. V lost 0 bases, J lost 7 bases, and 3 bases stayed unmatched. The CDR3 consists of 15 residues. The CDR3 DNA follows: TGCGCCAGCAGCTTGGTAGCGGGAGGGCGAAATGAGCAGTTCTTC. Translating it yields CASSLVAGGRNEQFF.

This clone was seen only once. The rearrangement uses TRBV11-3 and TRBJ2-5; no clear D gene. Germline V gene sequence: CDR1 SGHNT, CDR2 YENEEA. V was pared by 0 bases and J by 5 bases, with 13 bases between. This CDR3 region has 15 residues. CDR3 DNA: TGTGCCAGCAGCTTAGATCTGCAGGCCAGGGAGACCCAGTACTTC. It codes for CASSLDLQARETQYF. Full variable domain (rest looked up from reference TRBV11-3 and TRBJ2-5): EAGVVQSPRYKIIEKKQPVAFWCNPISGHNTLYWYLQNLGQGPELLIRYENEEAVDDSQLPKDRFSAERLKGVDSTLKIQPAELGDSAVYLCASSLDLQARETQYFGPGTRLLVL.

V is TRBV12-1 and J is TRBJ2-7; the table names TRBD2, a call not compared with the DNA. TRBV12-1 is shown as a pseudogene. This CDR3 is 14 amino acids long. CDR3 bases: TGTGCCAGCAGCTTACGAGGAGGCGGGTACGAGCAGTACTTC. Encoded protein: CASSLRGGGYEQYF.

The rearrangement links TRBV5-4 to TRBJ1-1; D is uncertain. There are 13 residues in the CDR3. Per the germline V gene, CDR1 is SGHNT and CDR2 is YYREEE (reference sequence). The V and J ends lost 2 bases and 3 bases respectively, with 8 bases between them. CDR3 bases: TGTGCCAGCAGCTTAACCTACGACACTGAAGCTTTCTTT. Protein: CASSLTYDTEAFF.

This chain connects TRBV28 to TRBJ2-1, with a weak D call TRBD1 (5 bases). Germline loops: CDR1 MDHEN, CDR2 SYDVKM. V lost 6 bases, J lost 7 bases, and 22 bases lay in between. The CDR3 contains 16 residues. The CDR3 nucleotides are TGTGCCAGCAGCCCTCCGAGACAGTTGGTAAGGAATGAGCAGTTCTTC. Residues: CASSPPRQLVRNEQFF.

This chain links TRBV9 with TRBJ2-5, with unresolved D. Trimming cost V 3 bases and J 1 base, with 7 bases left between them. The CDR3 totals 13 residues. Germline values: CDR1 SGDLS, CDR2 YYNGEE. The CDR3 is CASSAGLQETQYF. The CDR3 DNA reads as TGTGCCAGCAGCGCAGGCCTCCAAGAGACCCAGTACTTC. Full variable domain (rest looked up from reference TRBV9 and TRBJ2-5): DSGVTQTPKHLITATGQRVTLRCSPRSGDLSVYWYQQSLDQGLQFLIQYYNGEERAKGNILERFSAQQFPDLHSELNLSSLELGDSALYFCASSAGLQETQYFGPGTRLLVL.

The rearrangement uses TRBV7-6 and TRBJ2-1, with 12 bases fitting TRBD1. Trimming removed 5 bases from V and 8 bases from J; junction bases left unmatched: 7. This CDR3 comprises 15 residues. Per germline, CDR1 SGHVS and CDR2 FNYEAQ. The CDR3 here is CASSTGTGGMYEQFF. Here the CDR3 DNA reads TGTGCCAGCAGCACCGGGACAGGGGGCATGTATGAGCAGTTCTTC.

The chain uses TRBV7-6 and TRBJ1-4; no clear D. CDR1 and CDR2 (germline): SGHVS, FNYEAQ. V lost 3 bases, J lost 1 base, and 6 bases lay in between. The CDR3 is 14 amino acids. The chain's CDR3 is CASSFAGTNEKLFF. CDR3 DNA: TGTGCCAGCAGCTTCGCAGGAACTAATGAAAAACTGTTTTTT.

V gene TRBV9 combines with J gene TRBJ1-4; the D gene is possibly TRBD1 (6 bases). V shed 0 bases and J shed 3 bases, with 15 bases lying between them. CDR3 length equals 17 residues. Germline CDR1 reads SGDLS; CDR2 reads YYNGEE. The CDR3, as DNA: TGTGCCAGCAGCGTAGGAATTTCGACAGGCCCTAATGAAAAACTGTTTTTT. Its translation is CASSVGISTGPNEKLFF.

The chain employs TRBV12-2 and TRBJ2-1; TRBD1, the table's D call, lacks a check against the DNA. TRBV12-2 is annotated as a pseudogene. The length of the CDR3 is 13 residues. CDR3 residues: CASPLRLQAEQFF. The CDR3 DNA is TGTGCAAGTCCGCTTAGATTACAGGCTGAGCAGTTCTTC.

V usage is TRBV6-5 and J usage is TRBJ1-1; TRBD1 agrees at 9 bases. With V trimmed by 5 bases and J by 2 bases, 3 bases remained unmatched. The CDR3 length is 14 residues. Germline V CDR1 and CDR2: MNHEY, SVGAGI. The CDR3: CASSRGQGNTEAFF. The CDR3 bases are TGTGCCAGCAGTCGGGGACAGGGAAACACTGAAGCTTTCTTT.

This chain uses TRBV5-4 with TRBJ2-1, with TRBD2 matching 9 bases. With 4 bases clipped from V and 5 bases from J, the junction kept 7 bases outside the gene matches. This CDR3 is 15 amino acids long. CDR1 SGHNT and CDR2 YYREEE come from the germline V gene (reference sequence). CDR3 loop: CASSAGERGDNEQFF. The CDR3 region has the DNA TGTGCCAGCAGCGCCGGGGAGCGGGGGGACAATGAGCAGTTCTTC.